The clone carrying this TCR beta chain was recorded at least ten times. This entry belongs to a study of control samples from healthy donors and cancer patients. This CDR3 is built from 13 residues. V was trimmed by 2 bases and J by 6 bases, leaving 10 bases between them. TCRdb's table, derived via immunoSEQ multiplex PCR, lists solely in-frame clones and lacks some. The table includes about 130,000 clones, over 75% detected once. The chain carries TRBV12-3 or TRBV12-4 and TRBJ1-2; D is undetermined. The sequenced material came from blood. The receptor was isolated from a middle-aged man in good health. The CDR3 sequence is CASSLRGMDGYTF. In DNA, the CDR3 is TGTGCCAGCAGTTTACGAGGGATGGATGGCTACACCTTC.